The sequence of this T cell receptor beta chain was determined in a study of long-term antiretroviral therapy in people with HIV. General observations from the study: Once patients were on ART, diversity went higher but still fell short of transplant donor controls. Data on ART adherence, viral resistance or therapy changes were unavailable. Control repertoires displayed wider CDR3 length ranges than the HIV repertoires.

An immunoSEQ assay, version v3.0, was performed at survey level. Profiled with immunoSEQ multiplex PCR; TCRdb holds only in-frame clones, not every one. Altogether fewer than 20,000 clones are present, over 70% being singletons, with the ten largest covering about 14%. This clone was counted a single time. Antigen: not known. This CDR3 has 17 amino acids. Germline CDR1 is SGHRS and CDR2 is YFSETQ. Trimming removed 3 bases from V and 2 bases from J; junction bases left unmatched: 11. The TCR was taken from a woman aged 45-65 years with HIV. The rearrangement uses TRBV5-1 and TRBJ1-3, with TRBD1 matching over 7 bases. The specimen comprised unsorted PBMCs, sampled 1.5 years before starting antiretroviral therapy. This chain's CDR3 is CASSSDIQGRTGNTIYF. The DNA of the CDR3 is TGCGCCAGCAGCTCGGATATACAGGGGAGGACTGGAAACACCATATATTTT.